This entry lists 27 T cell receptor beta chains sequenced from one sample in a study of shared clonotypes between healthy human individuals (dated by TCRdb to the early 2020s). Library preparation was by the immunoSEQ multiplex PCR assay. What TCRdb holds here is the immuneACCESS table cut down to in-frame rearrangements. Part of the clones is not present; checked against another copy, under half of the missing clones reflect an unresolved V gene, and the others are unexplained. The sample records 2.3 million or so clones, about 92% of which are singletons. The ten largest make up about 0.39% of the sample. Sequencing input: naive CD4+ T cells from PBMCs. Reading the label with the study, this specimen's cell subset or site is: CD45RA+ positively selected. These receptor sequences come from a man younger than 35 in good health. Some clones in this sample may be carry-over from other donors' samples.

The chain has TRBV7-6 and TRBJ2-1; tentatively, D is TRBD2 (6 bases). The CDR3 is 16 residues long. Germline V lookup: CDR1 SGHVS, CDR2 FNYEAQ. Trimming shortened V by 4 bases and J by 7 bases, and 20 bases separated the two germline ends. The CDR3 protein is CASSSIRGRGWNEQFF. CDR3 coding DNA: TGTGCCAGCAGCTCTATACGGGGGAGAGGCTGGAATGAGCAGTTCTTC.

The CDR3 DNA sequence: TGTGCCAGCAGTTTGACGACAGGGGGCTACGAGCAGTACTTC. This translates into CASSLTTGGYEQYF. The V and J genes are TRBV28 and TRBJ2-7, with 9 bases matching TRBD1. The CDR3 length is 14 residues. The germline gives CDR1 MDHEN, CDR2 SYDVKM. V lost 3 bases to trimming and J lost 3 bases; unmatched junction nucleotides: 3.

The rearrangement links TRBV5-1 to TRBJ1-1; TRBD1 agrees at 10 bases. V trimming: 3 bases; J trimming: 0 bases; junction bases outside the gene matches: 5. CDR1 SGHRS and CDR2 YFSETQ come from the germline V gene. CDR3 length: 16 amino acids. CDR3 residues: CASSWATGGLNTEAFF. The CDR3 coding sequence is TGCGCCAGCAGCTGGGCGACAGGGGGCCTGAACACTGAAGCTTTCTTT.

V is TRBV29-1 and J is TRBJ2-2; 14 nucleotides line up with TRBD2. This CDR3 is built from 17 residues. Germline CDR1 reads SQVTM; CDR2 reads ANQGSEA. V was clipped by 6 bases and J by 4 bases; unmatched bases: 10. CDR3 coding DNA: TGCAGCGTCACAAAACCGGGACTAGCGGGAGTCACCGGGGAGCTGTTTTTT. It yields the protein CSVTKPGLAGVTGELFF.

The rearrangement uses TRBV2 and TRBJ2-7, with 8 positions matching TRBD2. From germline, CDR1 is SNHLY and CDR2 FYNNEI. The CDR3 is 14 residues long. Trimming took 7 bases from V and 2 from J; bases not matched to a gene: 7. CDR3 amino acids: CASNPGGGTYEQYF. The CDR3 DNA is TGTGCCAGCAACCCCGGGGGGGGTACCTACGAGCAGTACTTC.

The gene calls are TRBV7-9 and TRBJ1-3, with D possibly TRBD1 on 6 matching bases. V was pared by 7 bases and J by 2 bases, with 18 bases between. The CDR3 is 16 residues long. From germline, CDR1 is SEHNR and CDR2 FQNEAQ (reference sequence). The CDR3 bases are TGTGCCAGCACGATCGATCCATCAGGGGCTGGAAACACCATATATTTT. Protein: CASTIDPSGAGNTIYF.

The J gene is TRBJ2-1, the V gene TRBV27; 13 bases fit TRBD2. This CDR3 contains 19 residues. The germline V gene encodes CDR1 MNHEY and CDR2 SMNVEV (reference sequence). V dropped 6 bases and J dropped 8; count of bases not matched to a gene: 19. The CDR3 reads CASSLRRSGRTSGRDEQFF. CDR3 in DNA: TGTGCCAGCAGCTTACGACGATCGGGGAGGACTAGCGGGAGAGATGAGCAGTTCTTC.

The count of this clone is one. The chain carries TRBV5-1 and TRBJ2-3, with unresolved D. CDR1 and CDR2 from the germline V gene are SGHRS and YFSETQ. The CDR3 is made up of 15 amino acids. V dropped 0 bases and J dropped 0 bases, with 8 bases sitting between them. The CDR3 sequence is CASSLARLSTDTQYF. CDR3 DNA sequence: TGCGCCAGCAGCTTGGCCAGGTTGAGCACAGATACGCAGTATTTT.

The genes are TRBV2 and TRBJ1-1; the D gene is possibly TRBD1 (6 bases). CDR1 and CDR2 from the germline V gene are SNHLY and FYNNEI. Trimming took 3 bases from V and 7 from J, leaving 9 bases between them. The CDR3 consists of 12 residues. The CDR3 bases are TGTGCCAGCAGTGACCGCAGGGGTGAAGCTTTCTTT. Translating it yields CASSDRRGEAFF.

A single count supports this clone. The chain carries TRBV30 and TRBJ2-5; D may be TRBD2 (6 bases). Germline V gives CDR1 GTSNPN, CDR2 SVGIG (reference sequence). This CDR3 contains 14 residues. Trimming shortened V by 0 bases and J by 0 bases, and 8 bases separated the two germline ends. CDR3 sequence reads: CAWSVGGYQETQYF. The CDR3 coding sequence is TGTGCCTGGAGTGTTGGAGGGTACCAAGAGACCCAGTACTTC.

Note on this clone: Other DNA sequences in the same sample also yield this CDR3. The genes are TRBV19 and TRBJ2-2; D is tentatively TRBD1 or TRBD2 (6 bases each). V lost 3 bases to trimming and J lost 6 bases, with 8 bases between them. The germline V gene has CDR1 LNHDA and CDR2 SQIVND (reference sequence). CDR3 length: 13 amino acids. For the CDR3, the DNA is TGTGCCAGTAGTATTAGGGGGGCCGGGGAGCTGTTTTTT. This sequence encodes CASSIRGAGELFF.

This rearrangement joins TRBV6-6 to TRBJ1-2; D gene ambiguous. V gave up 0 bases and J gave up 8 bases, with 10 bases separating them. The germline CDR1 and CDR2 sequences are MNHNY and SVGAGI (reference sequence). The CDR3 sequence is 13 residues long. DNA for the CDR3: TGTGCCAGCAGTTACTCGAATCTGGGAGGCTACACCTTC. Amino acids: CASSYSNLGGYTF.

This chain joins TRBV6-1 and TRBJ2-6; D not resolved. Germline V gene sequence: CDR1 MNHNS, CDR2 SASEGT. The V end lost 6 bases, the J end lost 0 bases, and 6 bases lay between the germline ends. The CDR3 totals 14 residues. In DNA form, the CDR3 reads TGTGCCAGCAGGTACGCCTCTGGGGCCAACGTCCTGACTTTC. It is translated as CASRYASGANVLTF.

The chain has TRBV6-1 and TRBJ1-3; D remains ambiguous. V shed 4 bases and J shed 0 bases, with 13 bases lying between them. CDR1 MNHNS and CDR2 SASEGT come from the germline V gene. The CDR3 has 16 amino acids. CDR3 sequence reads: CASSVSQPISGNTIYF. Written as DNA, the CDR3 is TGTGCCAGCAGTGTCTCTCAGCCAATCTCTGGAAACACCATATATTTT.

The rearrangement uses TRBV5-1 and TRBJ2-2; D unresolved. The CDR3 is 13 residues long. V was cut by 1 base and J by 6 bases, with 7 bases left in between. Germline lookup yields CDR1 SGHRS and CDR2 YFSETQ. The CDR3 DNA is TGCGCCAGCAGCTTGTATGGGGCCGGGGAGCTGTTTTTT. Its translation: CASSLYGAGELFF.

The J gene is TRBJ2-1, the V gene TRBV11-2, with unresolved D. V lost 4 bases to trimming and J lost 3 bases, with 16 bases between them. The CDR3 has 16 amino acids. Germline-derived CDR1 and CDR2 are SGHAT and FQNNGV. As DNA, the CDR3 is TGTGCCAGCAGCTCTCTCCGGCGGTTACACTACAATGAGCAGTTCTTC. Residues: CASSSLRRLHYNEQFF.

J is TRBJ2-1 and V is TRBV11-2, with 10 bases aligning to TRBD2. The V gene's germline CDR1 is SGHAT and CDR2 FQNNGV. The length of the CDR3 is 14 residues. The V and J ends lost 5 bases and 8 bases, in that order; junction bases with no gene match: 6. DNA of the CDR3: TGTGCCAGCAGCCGAGACCTAGCGGGAGATGAGCAGTTCTTC. The encoded protein is CASSRDLAGDEQFF.

The CDR3 protein is CASSERGQPQHF. The CDR3 bases are TGTGCCAGCAGCGAAAGGGGGCAGCCCCAGCATTTT. V usage is TRBV5-4 and J usage is TRBJ1-5; TRBD1 is a possible D gene (6 bases). Trimming took off 4 bases at V and 7 bases at J, with 9 bases between the two ends. Per the germline V gene, CDR1 is SGHNT and CDR2 is YYREEE (reference sequence). This CDR3 is 12 amino acids long.

The chain uses TRBV18 and TRBJ1-1; no definite D call. CDR1 KGHSH and CDR2 LQKENI come from the germline V gene. This CDR3 is 13 amino acids long. V was shortened by 1 base and J by 6 bases, with 9 bases between the two germline ends. CDR3 in amino acids: CASSPREPAEAFF. CDR3 DNA: TGTGCCAGCTCACCACGAGAGCCTGCTGAAGCTTTCTTT.

This chain joins TRBV7-2 and TRBJ1-1, with a weak D call TRBD1 (5 bases). Germline values: CDR1 SGHTA, CDR2 FQGNSA. V lost 1 base, J lost 6 bases, and 15 bases lay in between. The CDR3 loop spans 15 amino acids. The CDR3 DNA sequence: TGTGCCAGCAGCTTAGGGGGCAGACTACCGGCTGAAGCTTTCTTT. It is translated as CASSLGGRLPAEAFF. The full variable domain, rest sourced from reference TRBV7-2 and TRBJ1-1, is GAGVSQSPSNKVTEKGKDVELRCDPISGHTALYWYRQSLGQGLEFLIYFQGNSAPDKSGLPSDRFSAERTGGSVSTLTIQRTQQEDSAVYLCASSLGGRLPAEAFFGQGTRLTVV.

The rearrangement joins TRBV19 to TRBJ1-1; D is undetermined. CDR1 is LNHDA and CDR2 is SQIVND in the germline V gene (reference sequence). Trimming took 3 bases from V and 5 from J, leaving 7 bases between them. The CDR3 contains 12 residues. The CDR3 sequence: CASSMSWTEAFF. The CDR3, as DNA: TGTGCCAGTAGTATGAGTTGGACTGAAGCTTTCTTT.

This rearrangement joins TRBV28 to TRBJ1-2; 8 nucleotides agree with TRBD1. The CDR3 extends over 12 amino acids. Germline assignment: CDR1 MDHEN and CDR2 SYDVKM. J lost 7 bases, V lost 6 bases, and 4 bases had no gene match. In DNA form, the CDR3 reads TGTGCCAGCAGCTCGACAGGGGCTGGCTACACCTTC. Protein product: CASSSTGAGYTF.

V is TRBV5-1 and J is TRBJ1-1; D may be TRBD1 (6 bases). V lost 0 bases and J 0 bases, leaving 18 bases between the germline ends. CDR3 length equals 18 residues. Germline CDR1 is SGHRS and CDR2 is YFSETQ. The CDR3 DNA is TGCGCCAGCAGCTTGGGTGTCGGCAGGGGAGGAATGAACACTGAAGCTTTCTTT. This gives the protein CASSLGVGRGGMNTEAFF.

This chain links TRBV4-2 with TRBJ2-7, with D unclear. With 6 bases removed from V and 0 bases from J, the gap between germline ends came to 12 bases. Germline CDR1 LGHNA, CDR2 YNFKEQ. The CDR3 has 14 residues. The CDR3 loop reads CASSLAASSYEQYF. DNA of the CDR3: TGTGCCAGCAGTCTGGCCGCAAGCTCCTACGAGCAGTACTTC.

The gene calls are TRBV4-1 and TRBJ1-2, with a weak D call TRBD1 (6 bases). The CDR3 length is 17 residues. CDR1 is MGHRA and CDR2 is YSYEKL in the germline V gene. V was cut by 0 bases and J by 6 bases, with 20 bases left in between. For the CDR3, the DNA is TGCGCCAGCAGCCAAGATAGGTTGGGGGACATACCAGATGGCTACACCTTC. The encoded protein is CASSQDRLGDIPDGYTF.

As concerns this clone: This sample also contains other DNA sequences that code for the same CDR3. The chain is built from TRBV28 and TRBJ1-1; maybe TRBD1 (5 bases). The CDR3 contains 14 residues. Germline CDR1 MDHEN, CDR2 SYDVKM. V was shortened by 3 bases and J by 4 bases, with 12 bases between the two germline ends. The CDR3 spells CASSLAGLGTEAFF. In DNA form, the CDR3 reads TGTGCCAGCAGTTTGGCAGGGTTGGGCACTGAAGCTTTCTTT. Drawing the rest from reference TRBV28 and TRBJ1-1, the complete variable domain is DVKVTQSSRYLVKRTGEKVFLECVQDMDHENMFWYRQDPGLGLRLIYFSYDVKMKEKGDIPEGYSVSREKKERFSLILESASTNQTSMYLCASSLAGLGTEAFFGQGTRLTVV.

This chain links TRBV2 with TRBJ1-2; 9 nucleotides agree with TRBD1. Germline V gene data show CDR1 as SNHLY and CDR2 as FYNNEI. The junction had 4 bases not matched to a gene; V was cut back by 11 bases and J by 0 bases. The CDR3 is 13 residues long. In DNA, the CDR3 is TGTGCCGGAAGGACAGGGGCTAACTATGGCTACACCTTC. Translation gives CAGRTGANYGYTF.